The subject of this entry is one T cell receptor beta chain. The antigen is unknown. The V gene lost 1 base and the J gene lost 5 bases, with 11 bases spanning the gap. CDR1 and CDR2 from the germline V gene are SGHTA and FQGNSA. The CDR3 is 14 residues long. Treatment denoted: approximately nine-day PBMC culture with coronavirus spike peptide pools or control peptides (ViraFEST assay). This sample was included in a study of vaccination and CD4 T cells after COVID-19. Study context: Median time from COVID diagnosis to post-COVID sampling was over 95 days (35 to 161). The peptides that stimulated the cells were overlapping spike peptides from SARS-CoV-2, HCoV-NL63, HCoV-OC43 and HCoV-229E.

The Oncomine TCR Beta short-read assay was applied to DNA of cultured CD4+ T cells. TCRdb recomputed calls from the PCR reads with MiXCR, one row per CDR3 protein. The sample contains 16,000 or so distinct CDR3 sequences, 53% of which appear only once. Study-wide results and caveats: The appearance of a median around 90% of reactive clones in convalescent patients occurred only post-vaccination.

The sequencing used CD4+ T cells from blood, cultured in vitro, collected before SARS-CoV-2 vaccination. This TCR derives from a human donor who had recovered from COVID-19. The chain combines TRBV7-2 with TRBJ2-5; possibly TRBD1 or TRBD2 for D (5 bases each). CDR3 amino acids: CASSLDRTRETQYF. The CDR3 nucleotides are TGTGCCAGCAGCTTAGACAGGACTCGCGAGACCCAGTACTTC. Full variable domain (outside the CDR3, taken from reference TRBV7-2 and TRBJ2-5): GAGVSQSPSNKVTEKGKDVELRCDPISGHTALYWYRQSLGQGLEFLIYFQGNSAPDKSGLPSDRFSAERTGGSVSTLTIQRTQQEDSAVYLCASSLDRTRETQYFGPGTRLLVL.